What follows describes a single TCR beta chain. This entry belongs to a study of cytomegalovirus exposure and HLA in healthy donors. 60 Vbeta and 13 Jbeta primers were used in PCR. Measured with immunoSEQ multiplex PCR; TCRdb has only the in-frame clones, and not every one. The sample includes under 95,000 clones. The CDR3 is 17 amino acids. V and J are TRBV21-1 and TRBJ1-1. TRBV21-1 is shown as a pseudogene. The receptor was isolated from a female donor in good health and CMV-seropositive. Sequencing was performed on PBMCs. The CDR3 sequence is CASSKVDFGDGDTEAFF. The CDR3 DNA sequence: TGTGCCAGCAGCAAAGTTGATTTCGGGGATGGGGACACTGAAGCTTTCTTT.